The 27 T cell receptor beta chains listed next were all sequenced from one sample in a study of blood T cell repertoires in COVID-19. Using immunoSEQ multiplex PCR, the repertoire was profiled, and TCRdb retains in-frame clones only, with some absent. Among about 230,000 clones listed, 87% were seen once. Sequenced: PBMCs or T cells enriched from blood (not recorded which). All receptors derive from a man under 40 who had recovered from COVID-19.

The chain joins TRBV5-6 to TRBJ1-2; 7 bases fit TRBD1. CDR1 and CDR2 from the germline V gene are SGHDT and YYEEEE. V dropped 1 base and J dropped 2; count of bases not matched to a gene: 8. This CDR3 contains 16 residues. DNA for the CDR3: TGTGCCAGCAGCTTGCCCCCCCACAGGGGAAACTATGGCTACACCTTC. This gives the protein CASSLPPHRGNYGYTF.

The chain links TRBV29-1 to TRBJ1-1; D not resolved. This CDR3 is built from 13 residues. The V end lost 6 bases, the J end lost 7 bases, and 18 bases lay between the germline ends. Germline V lookup: CDR1 SQVTM, CDR2 ANQGSEA. DNA for the CDR3: TGCAGCGTAGTGACGGGTGCTTTCGATGAAGCTTTCTTT. It is translated as CSVVTGAFDEAFF.

The chain employs TRBV28 and TRBJ2-5; TRBD1 agrees at 7 bases. The CDR3 is 13 residues long. The junction had 2 bases not matched to a gene; V was cut back by 3 bases and J by 4 bases. Germline-derived CDR1 and CDR2 are MDHEN and SYDVKM. The CDR3 loop is CASSFNRGETQYF. In DNA, the CDR3 is TGTGCCAGCAGTTTTAACAGGGGAGAGACCCAGTACTTC.

The chain combines TRBV6-2 or TRBV6-3 with TRBJ1-4; D unclear. CDR3 length: 15 amino acids. CDR1 is MNHEY and CDR2 is SVGEGT in the germline V gene. V dropped 6 bases and J dropped 6 bases, with 17 bases sitting between them. The chain's CDR3 is CASSLIQARDEKLFF. In DNA form, the CDR3 reads TGTGCCAGCAGCCTGATCCAAGCGAGGGATGAAAAACTGTTTTTT.

The rearrangement uses TRBV3-1 (or the pseudogene TRBV3-2) and TRBJ2-7; 8 bases fit TRBD2. Trimming took 4 bases from V and 6 from J; bases not matched to a gene: 8. Germline lookup yields CDR1 LGHDT and CDR2 YNNKEL (reference sequence). The CDR3 loop spans 14 amino acids. CDR3 sequence: CASSPSGSRGEQYF. CDR3 nucleotides: TGTGCCAGCAGCCCAAGCGGGAGCCGGGGCGAGCAGTACTTC.

In this sample, this clone turned up once. This rearrangement joins TRBV19 to TRBJ2-2; 8 bases match TRBD2. Germline-derived CDR1 and CDR2 are LNHDA and SQIVND (reference sequence). V shed 1 base, J shed 4 bases, and the junction held 8 bases outside the gene matches. CDR3 size: 17 residues. The CDR3 is CASSIVALAESTGELFF. DNA of the CDR3: TGTGCCAGTAGTATAGTTGCACTAGCGGAGAGCACCGGGGAGCTGTTTTTT.

This chain links TRBV3-1 (or the pseudogene TRBV3-2) with TRBJ2-7; a possible D gene is TRBD2 (6 bases). Trimming left V 3 bases short and J 2 bases short, with 11 bases between. CDR3 length: 14 amino acids. CDR1 is LGHDT and CDR2 is YNNKEL in the germline V gene (reference sequence). CDR3 bases: TGTGCCAGCAGCCAGGCGGGGACGACCTACGAGCAGTACTTC. It yields the protein CASSQAGTTYEQYF.

The CDR3 nucleotides read TGTGCCAGCAGTGAACTAGCGAGCAATGAGCAGTTCTTC. Its translation: CASSELASNEQFF. This rearrangement joins TRBV6-1 to TRBJ2-1; D possibly corresponds to TRBD2 (6 bases). CDR1 and CDR2 (germline): MNHNS, SASEGT. This CDR3 region has 13 residues. V was pared by 2 bases and J by 6 bases, with 8 bases between.

The chain employs TRBV30 and TRBJ2-1; D gene ambiguous. V was pared by 4 bases and J by 8 bases, with 15 bases between. Germline CDR1 reads GTSNPN; CDR2 reads SVGIG (reference sequence). This CDR3 contains 13 residues. CDR3 coding DNA: TGTGCCTGGACAGGTCAGTTAGGCGATGAGCAGTTCTTC. It translates to CAWTGQLGDEQFF.

The chain combines TRBV4-1 with TRBJ1-2, with 11 bases matching TRBD1. Trimming took 4 bases from V and 2 from J; bases not matched to a gene: 15. The CDR3 covers 19 residues. Germline CDR1 MGHRA, CDR2 YSYEKL. The CDR3 spells CASSLRVGDRGEGNYGYTF. The CDR3 bases are TGCGCCAGCAGCCTCCGGGTCGGGGACAGGGGGGAAGGAAACTATGGCTACACCTTC.

This rearrangement joins TRBV9 to TRBJ1-2; D remains unclear. Germline lookup yields CDR1 SGDLS and CDR2 YYNGEE. The CDR3 has 17 residues. Deletions cut 2 bases from V and 6 bases from J, with 23 bases between. CDR3 in amino acids: CASSVGSTNSPLDGYTF. In DNA form, the CDR3 reads TGTGCCAGCAGCGTTGGTAGTACGAATTCCCCCCTCGATGGCTACACCTTC.

This clone was observed once. Written as DNA, the CDR3 is TGTGCCATCAGTGAGCCAGAGAACACTGAAGCTTTCTTT. It yields the protein CAISEPENTEAFF. V gene TRBV10-3 combines with J gene TRBJ1-1; D uncertain. CDR3 length: 13 amino acids. Germline CDR1 is ENHRY and CDR2 is SYGVKD. The V and J ends lost 2 bases and 1 base respectively, with 5 bases between them.

CDR3 protein: CATSRRGTGGEDGYTF. CDR3 sequence (DNA): TGTGCCACCAGCAGGCGGGGAACAGGGGGGGAGGATGGCTACACCTTC. The V call is TRBV15, the J call TRBJ1-2, with TRBD1 identical over 8 bases. The V gene's germline CDR1 is LNHNV and CDR2 YYDKDF (reference sequence). The CDR3 length is 16 residues. Trimming cost V 3 bases and J 6 bases; bases outside gene matches: 12.

The rearrangement joins TRBV7-8 to TRBJ2-7; 7 positions agree with TRBD1. Trimming took 6 bases from V and 7 from J; bases not matched to a gene: 15. CDR1 and CDR2 (germline): SGHVS, FQNEAQ. This CDR3 is 15 amino acids long. CDR3: CASSLRGQPPLEQYF. The CDR3 nucleotides read TGTGCCAGCAGTTTAAGGGGACAGCCGCCTCTTGAGCAGTACTTC.

This clone was counted a single time. The chain uses TRBV5-1 and TRBJ2-5; 7 positions match TRBD1. The germline gives CDR1 SGHRS, CDR2 YFSETQ. This CDR3 contains 15 residues. V was pared by 7 bases and J by 4 bases, with 13 bases of the junction left unmatched. As DNA, the CDR3 is TGCGCCAGCGGGATCCCGGGCGCAGGGGGAGAGACCCAGTACTTC. Its protein is CASGIPGAGGETQYF.

The chain is built from TRBV4-1 and TRBJ1-5; D may be TRBD1 (6 bases). This CDR3 region has 17 residues. V was clipped by 0 bases and J by 1 base, with 13 bases between them. Germline CDR1 MGHRA, CDR2 YSYEKL. Here the CDR3 DNA reads TGCGCCAGCAGCCAAGAAGGGGGGGCTTGGAGCAATCAGCCCCAGCATTTT. As protein: CASSQEGGAWSNQPQHF.

This sequence joins TRBV10-3 and TRBJ2-1; the match to TRBD1 covers 8 bases. The germline gives CDR1 ENHRY, CDR2 SYGVKD. After removal of 3 bases from V and 8 bases from J, the junction contained 12 bases not matched to a gene. The CDR3 runs 16 residues. The chain's CDR3 is CAISDPGRTGRDEQFF. The CDR3 bases are TGTGCCATCAGTGACCCCGGGCGGACAGGGAGAGATGAGCAGTTCTTC.

Only one count was recorded for this clone. This rearrangement joins TRBV4-2 to TRBJ2-3; no clear D. From germline, CDR1 is LGHNA and CDR2 YNFKEQ. The V gene lost 0 bases and the J gene lost 6 bases, with 13 bases spanning the gap. The CDR3 has 15 amino acids. This chain's CDR3 is CASSQEPQRPDTQYF. CDR3 bases: TGTGCCAGCAGCCAAGAGCCTCAGCGTCCGGATACGCAGTATTTT.

V is TRBV4-2 and J is TRBJ2-2, with TRBD2 matching 10 bases. The CDR3 runs to 20 residues. CDR1 LGHNA and CDR2 YNFKEQ come from the germline V gene. V shed 0 bases, J shed 6 bases, and the junction held 16 bases outside the gene matches. DNA for the CDR3: TGTGCCAGCAGCCAAGATCTACCAGCGGGGGGGCGAGGAAACTCCGGGGAGCTGTTTTTT. As protein: CASSQDLPAGGRGNSGELFF.

This rearrangement joins TRBV25-1 to TRBJ2-7; D gene uncertain. The germline V gene encodes CDR1 MGHDK and CDR2 SYGVNS. The CDR3 runs to 11 residues. V lost 2 bases and J 4 bases, leaving 3 bases between the germline ends. The CDR3 DNA follows: TGTGCCAGCAGTGAAATATACGAGCAGTACTTC. This codes for CASSEIYEQYF.

J is TRBJ1-2 and V is TRBV3-1 (or the pseudogene TRBV3-2); TRBD1 aligns across 12 bases. The CDR3 contains 16 residues. V was clipped by 3 bases and J by 4 bases; unmatched bases: 6. Germline CDR1 is LGHDT and CDR2 is YNNKEL (reference sequence). The CDR3 loop is CASSQGQGARSYGYTF. The CDR3, as DNA: TGTGCCAGCAGCCAGGGACAGGGGGCAAGGAGCTATGGCTACACCTTC.

This chain uses TRBV6-5 with TRBJ1-1; D call uncertain. CDR3 length: 14 residues. Trimming left V 0 bases short and J 7 bases short, with 12 bases between. Per the germline V gene, CDR1 is MNHEY and CDR2 is SVGAGI. CDR3 nucleotide sequence: TGTGCCAGCAGTTACTCGAGTTTATTAGTTGAAGCTTTCTTT. Translated, it gives CASSYSSLLVEAFF.

The J gene is TRBJ2-7, the V gene TRBV6-2 or TRBV6-3; D is ambiguous. This CDR3 region has 14 residues. Germline values: CDR1 MNHEY, CDR2 SVGEGT. Trimming left V 1 base short and J 3 bases short, with 10 bases between. CDR3 protein: CASSYWYGDYEQYF. The CDR3 nucleotides read TGTGCCAGCAGTTACTGGTACGGAGACTACGAGCAGTACTTC.

The chain recombines TRBV2 with TRBJ2-2; 8 bases are shared with TRBD1. The CDR3 loop spans 16 amino acids. With 4 bases clipped from V and 5 bases from J, the junction kept 9 bases outside the gene matches. Germline V lookup: CDR1 SNHLY, CDR2 FYNNEI. Here the CDR3 DNA reads TGTGCCAGCAGTGGCAAAACAGGGGGACGGACCGGGGAGCTGTTTTTT. It translates to CASSGKTGGRTGELFF.

The table lists this clone with a few counts. The chain uses TRBV7-6 and TRBJ2-3; 8 bases line up with TRBD2. The CDR3 consists of 18 residues. In germline, CDR1 is SGHVS, CDR2 FNYEAQ. Trimming at V came to 5 bases and at J to 1 base, leaving 14 bases not matched to a gene. Written as DNA, the CDR3 is TGTGCCAGCAGCCTGACCCGCATGACTAGCGCAGGCACAGATACGCAGTATTTT. Encoded protein: CASSLTRMTSAGTDTQYF.

This rearrangement joins TRBV7-4 to TRBJ1-5; tentatively, D is TRBD1 (6 bases). Germline V CDR1 and CDR2: SGHVT, SQSDAQ. V lost 5 bases, J lost 1 base, and 18 bases lay in between. The CDR3 runs to 17 residues. CDR3 nucleotide sequence: TGTGCCAGCAGCGACGGTTTAGGGGGGGGGAGCAATCAGCCCCAGCATTTT. The encoded protein is CASSDGLGGGSNQPQHF. Combining the CDR3 with reference TRBV7-4 and TRBJ1-5 gives the whole variable domain GAGVSQSPRYKVAKRGRDVALRCDSISGHVTLYWYRQTLGQGSEVLTYSQSDAQRDKSGRPSGRFSAERPERSVSTLKIQRTEQGDSAVYLCASSDGLGGGSNQPQHFGDGTRLSIL.

This clone came up once. The rearrangement joins TRBV5-5 to TRBJ1-2, with D possibly being TRBD1 (5 bases). Between the trimmed V and J ends, which lost 3 bases and 7 bases, there was a span of 19 bases. Germline CDR1 reads SGHKS; CDR2 reads YYEKEE (reference sequence). CDR3 length: 15 residues. The CDR3 coding sequence is TGTGCCAGCAGCTCGATAAGGGACTCCTCGGGTGGCTACACCTTC. The encoded protein is CASSSIRDSSGGYTF.